A single sample is the source of the 30 T cell receptor beta chains below, sequenced in a study of response to subunit inactivated influenza vaccine (dated by TCRdb to 2016 to 2018). The library was generated by RT-PCR. The instrument was an Illumina HiSeq 2500. TCRdb ran its own pipeline on the public reads, namely fastp trimming at Q25 and MiXCR clone calling, and kept in-frame beta chains. Identical CDR3 protein sequences are pooled into one entry, listed with their most common genes and DNA. The sample table records about 540,000 distinct CDR3 sequences; approximately 20% of these occur just once. Around 2.8% of the sample lies in the top ten. These same records also appear under a second study, on T cells expressing NK-cell markers. That second report states: TCR beta cDNA libraries were prepared using 5'RACE template switching, which introduced a universal primer site and unique molecular identifiers.

The specimen was CD4+ T cells sorted from PBMCs, collected about 12 days after vaccination. The receptors originated from a man between 45 and 60 years old who received an inactivated influenza vaccine. Donor details come from another sample of the same person, matched by shared clones.

This clonotype was counted a few times. The chain recombines TRBV6-6 with TRBJ2-3; D is uncertain. Germline V gene data show CDR1 as MNHNY and CDR2 as SVGAGI (reference sequence). Trimming took 6 bases from V and 1 from J, leaving 8 bases between them. This CDR3 comprises 13 residues. The chain's CDR3 is CASSTHRTDTQYF. DNA of the CDR3: TGTGCCAGCAGCACACATCGCACAGATACGCAGTATTTT.

The chain is built from TRBV12-3 or TRBV12-4 and TRBJ2-1, with D possibly TRBD2 on 6 matching bases. This CDR3 comprises 14 residues. V shed 7 bases and J shed 6 bases, with 16 bases lying between them. The CDR3: CASNTRLARNEQFF. The CDR3, as DNA: TGTGCCAGCAACACCCGCCTAGCGCGCAATGAGCAGTTCTTC.

The table lists this clonotype with a few counts. The chain uses TRBV11-2 and TRBJ2-7; the D gene is possibly TRBD1 (6 bases). With 4 bases removed from V and 6 bases from J, the gap between germline ends came to 16 bases. Germline CDR1 SGHAT, CDR2 FQNNGV. The CDR3 totals 14 residues. In nucleotides, the CDR3 is TGTGCCAGCAGCTCCATTAAACAGGGATTCGAGCAGTACTTC. Translated, it gives CASSSIKQGFEQYF.

The gene calls are TRBV6-1 and TRBJ2-2, with 13 bases identical to TRBD2. The germline V gene encodes CDR1 MNHNS and CDR2 SASEGT. CDR3 length equals 16 residues. Trimming cost V 7 bases and J 2 bases; bases outside gene matches: 4. The CDR3 sequence is CASKGTSGKNTGELFF. The CDR3 nucleotides are TGTGCCAGCAAGGGGACTAGCGGGAAAAACACCGGGGAGCTGTTTTTT.

Only a few counts were recorded for this clonotype. The gene calls are TRBV5-1 and TRBJ2-7, with TRBD2 as a possible D gene (6 bases). The V and J ends lost 3 bases and 1 base respectively, with 17 bases between them. CDR1 is SGHRS, CDR2 YFSETQ, per germline. This CDR3 has 16 residues. Written as DNA, the CDR3 is TGCGCCAGCAGCTCCCGTAGCGGCCACTTATCCTACGAGCAGTACTTC. Protein: CASSSRSGHLSYEQYF.

This clonotype showed up just a few times. V and J are TRBV10-3 and TRBJ2-2; 9 positions match TRBD2. With 6 bases clipped from V and 9 bases from J, the junction kept 8 bases outside the gene matches. This CDR3 comprises 14 residues. CDR1 and CDR2 from the germline V gene are ENHRY and SYGVKD. As DNA, the CDR3 is TGTGCCATCAGGGCAGCGGGGGGTGCCAGGGAGCTGTTTTTT. Translating it yields CAIRAAGGARELFF.

This clonotype was counted only a few times. V gene TRBV5-1 combines with J gene TRBJ2-7; D tentatively fits TRBD1 or TRBD2 (5 bases each). The germline CDR1 and CDR2 sequences are SGHRS and YFSETQ. V lost 5 bases and J 2 bases, leaving 14 bases between the germline ends. The CDR3 spans 14 residues. The CDR3 protein is CASRSTGPTYEQYF. DNA of the CDR3: TGCGCCAGCAGAAGTACGGGACCTACCTACGAGCAGTACTTC.

This clonotype showed up just a few times. The chain joins TRBV5-5 to TRBJ2-5, with 9 bases aligning to TRBD2. The CDR3 covers 15 residues. CDR1 and CDR2 (germline): SGHKS, YYEKEE (reference sequence). The trim removed 3 bases at V and 4 bases at J, leaving 7 bases unmatched. CDR3 nucleotide sequence: TGTGCCAGCAGCTGGGGAGCGGGGGGAGGAGAGACCCAGTACTTC. This codes for CASSWGAGGGETQYF.

J is TRBJ1-2 and V is TRBV29-1; D uncertain. Germline-derived CDR1 and CDR2 are SQVTM and ANQGSEA. Deletions cut 5 bases from V and 4 bases from J, with 11 bases between. This CDR3 spans 12 amino acids. The CDR3 spells CSVKGRFYGYTF. The CDR3, as DNA: TGCAGCGTTAAAGGCAGGTTCTATGGCTACACCTTC.

The rearrangement uses TRBV6-2 or TRBV6-3 and TRBJ2-7, with D maybe TRBD2 (5 bases). The length of the CDR3 is 14 residues. Germline-derived CDR1 and CDR2 are MNHEY and SVGEGT. Trimming removed 6 bases from V and 1 base from J, with 13 bases in between. The CDR3 coding sequence is TGTGCCAGCAGAGAGGGATTTGGGTCCTACGAGCAGTACTTC. Amino acid sequence: CASREGFGSYEQYF.

This chain connects TRBV7-2 to TRBJ1-5, with D maybe TRBD1 (5 bases). The CDR3 totals 14 residues. The ends were cut back, 5 bases at V and 8 bases at J, with 16 bases in the middle. Germline-derived CDR1 and CDR2 are SGHTA and FQGNSA. The CDR3 spells CASSPRGVGKPQHF. In DNA form, the CDR3 reads TGTGCCAGCAGCCCTCGGGGGGTGGGGAAGCCCCAGCATTTT.

The chain links TRBV11-2 to TRBJ1-2; 7 nucleotides agree with TRBD1. Looked up from germline, CDR1 is SGHAT and CDR2 is FQNNGV. The ends lost 4 bases at V and 4 bases at J; junction bases unmatched: 3. The CDR3 runs 13 residues. In DNA, the CDR3 is TGTGCCAGCAGCTCACAGGGGCCCTATGGCTACACCTTC. Its protein is CASSSQGPYGYTF.

This sequence joins TRBV7-2 and TRBJ2-1, with 10 positions matching TRBD2. V shed 4 bases, J shed 5 bases, and the junction held 5 bases outside the gene matches. Germline-derived CDR1 and CDR2 are SGHTA and FQGNSA. The CDR3 has 15 amino acids. The CDR3 protein is CASSYQRGGHNEQFF. The CDR3 DNA follows: TGTGCCAGCAGCTACCAGCGGGGGGGCCACAATGAGCAGTTCTTC.

This sequence joins TRBV7-2 and TRBJ2-2, with D maybe TRBD2 (7 bases). Germline V gives CDR1 SGHTA, CDR2 FQGNSA. Trimming left V 3 bases short and J 7 bases short, with 15 bases between. The CDR3 contains 15 residues. The CDR3 sequence: CASSFWRGRDGELFF. The CDR3 bases are TGTGCCAGCAGCTTTTGGCGGGGGCGAGACGGGGAGCTGTTTTTT.

The gene calls are TRBV10-3 and TRBJ2-2; TRBD2 is a possible D gene (5 bases). Trimming pared 0 bases from V and 5 bases from J, leaving 7 bases between. CDR3 length: 14 residues. Germline assignment: CDR1 ENHRY and CDR2 SYGVKD. The CDR3 sequence: CAISESPGTGELFF. CDR3 sequence (DNA): TGTGCCATCAGTGAGTCGCCGGGGACCGGGGAGCTGTTTTTT.

This clonotype was counted many times. This chain links TRBV7-2 with TRBJ2-3, with TRBD2 identical over 7 bases. The length of the CDR3 is 14 residues. Germline CDR1 is SGHTA and CDR2 is FQGNSA. The ends lost 8 bases at V and 1 base at J; junction bases unmatched: 6. The CDR3 here is CASSSGLGTDTQYF. Here the CDR3 DNA reads TGTGCCAGCTCTAGCGGCCTAGGCACAGATACGCAGTATTTT.

The chain has TRBV2 and TRBJ2-2; D assignment may be TRBD1 or TRBD2 (5 bases each). V was pared by 1 base and J by 6 bases, with 6 bases between. This CDR3 is built from 13 residues. Per the germline V gene, CDR1 is SNHLY and CDR2 is FYNNEI. The CDR3 nucleotides are TGTGCCAGCAGTGAAGTGGGGGCCGGGGAGCTGTTTTTT. Residues: CASSEVGAGELFF.

This clonotype was observed a few times. The V and J genes are TRBV7-2 and TRBJ1-2; perhaps TRBD1 as D (5 bases). Germline loops: CDR1 SGHTA, CDR2 FQGNSA. The germline V and J ends were trimmed by 6 bases and 6 bases, with 17 bases remaining between them. The length of the CDR3 is 14 residues. CDR3 in DNA: TGTGCCAGCAGACTAGTCGCAGGGAGGGATGGCTACACCTTC. It yields the protein CASRLVAGRDGYTF. Drawing the rest from reference TRBV7-2 and TRBJ1-2, the complete variable domain is GAGVSQSPSNKVTEKGKDVELRCDPISGHTALYWYRQSLGQGLEFLIYFQGNSAPDKSGLPSDRFSAERTGGSVSTLTIQRTQQEDSAVYLCASRLVAGRDGYTFGSGTRLTVV.

Worth noting for this clonotype: A junction boundary mismatches the germline segment, possibly from a read error. The chain carries TRBV6-2 or TRBV6-3 and TRBJ1-1; D unclear. Germline V gene sequence: CDR1 MNHEY, CDR2 SVGEGT. CDR3 size: 16 residues. CDR3 region: CASGSRTLAMNTEAFF. The CDR3 nucleotides are TGTGCCAGCGGGTCGAGGACGCTTGCAATGAACACTGAAGCTTTTTTT.

The chain uses TRBV11-3 and TRBJ1-1; unclear D gene. CDR1 SGHNT and CDR2 YENEEA come from the germline V gene. The CDR3 contains 13 residues. V was shortened by 4 bases and J by 3 bases, with 9 bases between the two germline ends. CDR3 bases: TGTGCCAGCAGCTCAGGATGGGACACTGAAGCTTTCTTT. As protein: CASSSGWDTEAFF.

The V gene is TRBV10-3, the J gene TRBJ1-1, with TRBD1 matching over 10 bases. J lost 0 bases, V lost 5 bases, and 3 bases had no gene match. This CDR3 comprises 15 residues. Germline CDR1 reads ENHRY; CDR2 reads SYGVKD. CDR3 nucleotide sequence: TGTGCCATCAGTATGACAGGGGGCATGAACACTGAAGCTTTCTTT. It encodes CAISMTGGMNTEAFF.

This clonotype was seen only a few times. This chain links TRBV6-1 with TRBJ2-3; D not certain. Germline CDR1 is MNHNS and CDR2 is SASEGT. CDR3 length equals 15 residues. V dropped 5 bases and J dropped 2 bases, with 14 bases sitting between them. Written as DNA, the CDR3 is TGTGCCAGCAGTCGACGGACCTACGACACAGATACGCAGTATTTT. Translated, it gives CASSRRTYDTDTQYF.

This sequence joins TRBV5-1 and TRBJ2-1; 10 bases line up with TRBD1. Germline trimming cut 4 bases from V and 5 bases from J; bases unmatched to any gene: 3. This CDR3 is built from 14 residues. CDR1 is SGHRS, CDR2 YFSETQ, per germline. CDR3 residues: CASSPGQGNNEQFF. CDR3 sequence (DNA): TGCGCCAGCAGCCCGGGACAGGGGAACAATGAGCAGTTCTTC.

The J gene is TRBJ2-2, the V gene TRBV5-1; D is possibly TRBD1 or TRBD2 (6 bases each). Germline CDR1 reads SGHRS; CDR2 reads YFSETQ. The CDR3 is 15 amino acids. The ends were cut back, 0 bases at V and 3 bases at J, with 9 bases in the middle. This CDR3 is CASSLVGGYTGELFF. The CDR3 DNA sequence: TGCGCCAGCAGCTTGGTCGGGGGCTACACCGGGGAGCTGTTTTTT.

This clonotype has only a few counts. Here the CDR3 DNA reads TGTGCCAGCAGCTTAACATCTCGTTTGTCGACTATATCCTACGAGCAGTACTTC. Translation gives CASSLTSRLSTISYEQYF. The rearrangement joins TRBV11-2 to TRBJ2-7; TRBD2 is a possible D gene (5 bases). V lost 2 bases and J 1 base, leaving 21 bases between the germline ends. The germline V gene has CDR1 SGHAT and CDR2 FQNNGV. The CDR3 runs to 18 residues.

This clonotype was observed a handful of times. The chain combines TRBV15 with TRBJ2-3; perhaps TRBD2 as D (6 bases). The CDR3 loop spans 14 amino acids. Trimming stripped 1 base from V and 2 bases from J, with 7 bases between. From germline, CDR1 is LNHNV and CDR2 YYDKDF (reference sequence). The CDR3 spells CATSRGGLTDTQYF. The CDR3 DNA is TGTGCCACCAGCAGAGGGGGACTCACAGATACGCAGTATTTT. The variable domain in full, completed from reference TRBV15 and TRBJ2-3, reads DAMVIQNPRYQVTQFGKPVTLSCSQTLNHNVMYWYQQKSSQAPKLLFHYYDKDFNNEADTPDNFQSRRPNTSFCFLDIRSPGLGDTAMYLCATSRGGLTDTQYFGPGTRLTVL.

J is TRBJ1-3 and V is TRBV3-1; D ambiguous. CDR1 LGHDT and CDR2 YNNKEL come from the germline V gene (reference sequence). V shed 9 bases and J shed 0 bases, with 9 bases lying between them. This CDR3 contains 13 residues. CDR3 protein: CASLADSGNTIYF. Written as DNA, the CDR3 is TGTGCCAGTTTAGCAGACTCTGGAAACACCATATATTTT.

The V and J genes are TRBV18 and TRBJ1-1; D possibly corresponds to TRBD1 (5 bases). This CDR3 spans 12 amino acids. In germline, CDR1 is KGHSH, CDR2 LQKENI. Deletions cut 3 bases from V and 3 bases from J, with 5 bases between. CDR3 DNA sequence: TGTGCCAGCTCACCGGGGGACACTGAAGCTTTCTTT. Protein product: CASSPGDTEAFF.

This clonotype has at least ten counts. The chain is built from TRBV4-3 and TRBJ2-7; either TRBD1 or TRBD2 may supply D (6 bases each). This CDR3 has 14 residues. V lost 0 bases and J 4 bases, leaving 10 bases between the germline ends. Per germline, CDR1 LGHNA and CDR2 YSLEER. DNA for the CDR3: TGCGCCAGCAGCCAAGATCGGGGGCCTTACGAGCAGTACTTC. Protein: CASSQDRGPYEQYF.

This clonotype has just a few counts. The chain uses TRBV20-1 and TRBJ2-1, with D possibly TRBD2 on 7 matching bases. CDR3 length: 15 amino acids. The germline V gene encodes CDR1 DFQATT and CDR2 SNEGSKA (reference sequence). Trimming took off 0 bases at V and 10 bases at J, with 19 bases between the two ends. The CDR3 sequence: CSARDLAAWQGEQFF. The CDR3, as DNA: TGCAGTGCTAGAGATCTAGCGGCCTGGCAGGGGGAGCAGTTCTTC.